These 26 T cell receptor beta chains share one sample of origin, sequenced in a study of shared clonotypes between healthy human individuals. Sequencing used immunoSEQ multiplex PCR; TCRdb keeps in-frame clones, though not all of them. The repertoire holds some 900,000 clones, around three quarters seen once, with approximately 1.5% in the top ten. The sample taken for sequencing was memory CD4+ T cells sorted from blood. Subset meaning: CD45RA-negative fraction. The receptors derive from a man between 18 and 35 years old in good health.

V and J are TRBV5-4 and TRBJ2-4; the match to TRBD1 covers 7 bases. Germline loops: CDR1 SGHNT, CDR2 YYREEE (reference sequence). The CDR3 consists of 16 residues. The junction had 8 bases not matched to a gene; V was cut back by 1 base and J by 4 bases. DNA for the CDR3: TGTGCCAGCAGCTTGACTACGGGACAGCCGAAAAACATTCAGTACTTC. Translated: CASSLTTGQPKNIQYF.

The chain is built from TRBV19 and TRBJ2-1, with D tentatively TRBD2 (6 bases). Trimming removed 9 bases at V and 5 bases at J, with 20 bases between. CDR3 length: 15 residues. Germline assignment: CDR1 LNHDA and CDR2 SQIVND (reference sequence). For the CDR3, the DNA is TGTGCCAGCGAAACGACTAGTTCGGGAAACAATGAGCAGTTCTTC. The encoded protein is CASETTSSGNNEQFF. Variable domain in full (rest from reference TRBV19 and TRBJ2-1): DGGITQSPKYLFRKEGQNVTLSCEQNLNHDAMYWYRQDPGQGLRLIYYSQIVNDFQKGDIAEGYSVSREKKESFPLTVTSAQKNPTAFYLCASETTSSGNNEQFFGPGTRLTVL.

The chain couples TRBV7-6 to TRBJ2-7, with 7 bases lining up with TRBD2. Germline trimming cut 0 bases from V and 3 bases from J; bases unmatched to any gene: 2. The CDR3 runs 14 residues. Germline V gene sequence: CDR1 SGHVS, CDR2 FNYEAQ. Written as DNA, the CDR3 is TGTGCCAGCAGCTTAGCGCCTAGCGGCTACGAGCAGTACTTC. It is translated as CASSLAPSGYEQYF.

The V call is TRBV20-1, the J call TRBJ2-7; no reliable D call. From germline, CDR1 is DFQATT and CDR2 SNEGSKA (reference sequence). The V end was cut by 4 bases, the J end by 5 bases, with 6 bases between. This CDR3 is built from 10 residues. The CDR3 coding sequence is TGCAGTGCTAATGGCCACGAGCAGTACTTC. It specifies CSANGHEQYF.

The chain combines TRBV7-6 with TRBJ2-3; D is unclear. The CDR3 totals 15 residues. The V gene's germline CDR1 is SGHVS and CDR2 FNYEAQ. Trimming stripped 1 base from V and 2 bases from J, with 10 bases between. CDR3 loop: CASSLEIVSTDTQYF. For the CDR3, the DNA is TGTGCCAGCAGCTTAGAAATAGTTTCCACAGATACGCAGTATTTT.

CDR3: CASSSPRDGSYEQYF. The CDR3 DNA reads as TGTGCCAGTAGTAGCCCTCGGGACGGCTCCTACGAGCAGTACTTC. This chain joins TRBV19 and TRBJ2-7; D may correspond to TRBD1 or TRBD2 (5 bases each). This CDR3 spans 15 amino acids. Germline assignment: CDR1 LNHDA and CDR2 SQIVND (reference sequence). Trimming stripped 4 bases from V and 0 bases from J, with 13 bases between. Looking up the rest from reference TRBV19 and TRBJ2-7 gives the full variable domain: DGGITQSPKYLFRKEGQNVTLSCEQNLNHDAMYWYRQDPGQGLRLIYYSQIVNDFQKGDIAEGYSVSREKKESFPLTVTSAQKNPTAFYLCASSSPRDGSYEQYFGPGTRLTVT.

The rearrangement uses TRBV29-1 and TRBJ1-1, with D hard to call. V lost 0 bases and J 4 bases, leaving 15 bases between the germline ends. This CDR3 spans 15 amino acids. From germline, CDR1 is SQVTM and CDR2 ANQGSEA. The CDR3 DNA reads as TGCAGCGTTGAAGAAAATTGGGCGAGGGCCACTGAAGCTTTCTTT. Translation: CSVEENWARATEAFF. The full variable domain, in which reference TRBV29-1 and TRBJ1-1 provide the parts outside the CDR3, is SAVISQKPSRDICQRGTSLTIQCQVDSQVTMMFWYRQQPGQSLTLIATANQGSEATYESGFVIDKFPISRPNLTFSTLTVSNMSPEDSSIYLCSVEENWARATEAFFGQGTRLTVV.

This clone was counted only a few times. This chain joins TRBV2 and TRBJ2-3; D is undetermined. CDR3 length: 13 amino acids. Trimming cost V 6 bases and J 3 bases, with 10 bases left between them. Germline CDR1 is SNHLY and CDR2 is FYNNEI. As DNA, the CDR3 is TGTGCCAGCAGCGGCCAGAGGACAGATACGCAGTATTTT. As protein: CASSGQRTDTQYF.

CDR3 DNA: TGTGCCAGCAGCTCGTCGACACAGGGAGGGAATCAGCCCCAGCATTTT. It codes for CASSSSTQGGNQPQHF. This chain links TRBV7-8 with TRBJ1-5, with D possibly matching TRBD1 (6 bases). CDR3 length: 16 residues. V lost 4 bases and J lost 4, with 17 bases in between. CDR1 is SGHVS, CDR2 FQNEAQ, per germline.

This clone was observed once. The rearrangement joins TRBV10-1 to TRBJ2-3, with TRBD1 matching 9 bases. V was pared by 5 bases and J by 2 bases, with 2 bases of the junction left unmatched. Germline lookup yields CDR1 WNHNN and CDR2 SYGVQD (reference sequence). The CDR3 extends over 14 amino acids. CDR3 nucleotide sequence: TGCGCCAGCAGTTGGGACAGGGTCACAGATACGCAGTATTTT. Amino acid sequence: CASSWDRVTDTQYF.

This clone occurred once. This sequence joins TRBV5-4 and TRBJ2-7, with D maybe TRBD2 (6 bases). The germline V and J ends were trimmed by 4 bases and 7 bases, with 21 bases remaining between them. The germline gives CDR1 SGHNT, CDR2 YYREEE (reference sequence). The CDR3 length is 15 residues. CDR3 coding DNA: TGTGCCAGCAGCCCACGCGGGACGGACCGTATAGAGCAGTACTTC. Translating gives CASSPRGTDRIEQYF.

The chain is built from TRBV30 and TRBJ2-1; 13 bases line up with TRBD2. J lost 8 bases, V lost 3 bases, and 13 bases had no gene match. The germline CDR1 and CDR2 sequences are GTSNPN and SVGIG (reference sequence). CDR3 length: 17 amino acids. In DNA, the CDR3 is TGTGCCTGGAGACCGCTTACTAGCGGGAGGGCCCGGGATGAGCAGTTCTTC. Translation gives CAWRPLTSGRARDEQFF.

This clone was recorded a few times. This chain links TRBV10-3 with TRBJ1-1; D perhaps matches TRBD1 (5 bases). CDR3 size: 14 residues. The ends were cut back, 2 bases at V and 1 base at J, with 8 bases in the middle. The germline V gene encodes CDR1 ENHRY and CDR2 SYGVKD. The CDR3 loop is CAISERGSNTEAFF. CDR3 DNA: TGTGCCATCAGTGAGAGGGGCTCGAACACTGAAGCTTTCTTT.

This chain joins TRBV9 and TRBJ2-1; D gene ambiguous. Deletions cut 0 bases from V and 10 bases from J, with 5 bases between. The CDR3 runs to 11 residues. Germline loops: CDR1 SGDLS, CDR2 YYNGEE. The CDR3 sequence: CASSVGWEQFF. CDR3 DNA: TGTGCCAGCAGCGTAGGGTGGGAGCAGTTCTTC.

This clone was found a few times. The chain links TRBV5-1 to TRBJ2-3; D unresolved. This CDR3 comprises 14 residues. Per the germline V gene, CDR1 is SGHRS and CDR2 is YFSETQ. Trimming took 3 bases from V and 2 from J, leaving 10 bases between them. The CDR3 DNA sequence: TGCGCCAGCAGCTCCTCACAATACACAGATACGCAGTATTTT. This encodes CASSSSQYTDTQYF.

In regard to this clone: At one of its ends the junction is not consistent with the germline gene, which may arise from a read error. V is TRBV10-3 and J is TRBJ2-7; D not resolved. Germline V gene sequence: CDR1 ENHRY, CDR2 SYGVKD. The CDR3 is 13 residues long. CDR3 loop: CAMSAGGVYEQYF. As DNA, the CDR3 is TGTGCCATGAGTGCAGGTGGTGTCTACGAGCAGTACTTC.

The CDR3 sequence is CASSLTKGEQFF. Here the CDR3 DNA reads TGCGCCAGCAGCTTAACAAAGGGTGAGCAGTTCTTC. The chain links TRBV5-1 to TRBJ2-1; D uncertain. The germline gives CDR1 SGHRS, CDR2 YFSETQ. This CDR3 is 12 amino acids long. V lost 2 bases and J 9 bases, leaving 9 bases between the germline ends.

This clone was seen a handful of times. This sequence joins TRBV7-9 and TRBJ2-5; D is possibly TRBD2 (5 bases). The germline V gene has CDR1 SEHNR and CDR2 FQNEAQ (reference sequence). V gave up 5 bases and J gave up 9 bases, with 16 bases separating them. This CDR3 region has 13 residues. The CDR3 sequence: CASSPRTGASQYF. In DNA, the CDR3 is TGTGCCAGCAGCCCTAGGACTGGAGCGTCCCAGTACTTC.

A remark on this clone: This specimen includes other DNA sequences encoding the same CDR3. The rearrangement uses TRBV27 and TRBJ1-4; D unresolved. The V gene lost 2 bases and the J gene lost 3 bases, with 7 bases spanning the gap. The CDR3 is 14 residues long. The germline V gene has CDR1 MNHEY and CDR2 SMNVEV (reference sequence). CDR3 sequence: CASSLGRPNEKLFF. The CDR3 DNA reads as TGTGCCAGCAGTTTAGGGAGACCTAATGAAAAACTGTTTTTT.

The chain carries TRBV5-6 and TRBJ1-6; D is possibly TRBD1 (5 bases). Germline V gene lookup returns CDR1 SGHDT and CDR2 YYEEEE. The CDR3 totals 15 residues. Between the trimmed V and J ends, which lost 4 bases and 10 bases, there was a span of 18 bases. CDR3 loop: CASSPSDPRGSPLHF. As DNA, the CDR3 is TGTGCCAGCAGCCCGTCTGACCCTCGGGGGTCACCCCTCCACTTT.

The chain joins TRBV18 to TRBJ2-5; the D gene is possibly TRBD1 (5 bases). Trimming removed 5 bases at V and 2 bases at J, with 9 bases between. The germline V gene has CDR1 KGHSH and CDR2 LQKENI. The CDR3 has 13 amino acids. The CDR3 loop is CASSVQEQETQYF. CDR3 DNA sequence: TGTGCCAGCTCAGTACAGGAACAAGAGACCCAGTACTTC.

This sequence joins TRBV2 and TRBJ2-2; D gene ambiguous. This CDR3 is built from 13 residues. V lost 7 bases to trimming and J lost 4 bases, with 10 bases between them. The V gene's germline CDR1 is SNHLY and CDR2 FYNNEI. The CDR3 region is CASKVLSTGELFF. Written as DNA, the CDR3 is TGTGCCAGCAAGGTCCTTTCCACCGGGGAGCTGTTTTTT.

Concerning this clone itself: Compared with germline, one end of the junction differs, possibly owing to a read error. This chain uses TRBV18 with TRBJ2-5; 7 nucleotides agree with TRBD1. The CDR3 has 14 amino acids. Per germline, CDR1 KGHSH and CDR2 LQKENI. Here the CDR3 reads CASSPQGSAETQYF. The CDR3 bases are TGTGCCAGCTCTCCACAGGGGTCAGCAGAGACCCAGTACTTC.

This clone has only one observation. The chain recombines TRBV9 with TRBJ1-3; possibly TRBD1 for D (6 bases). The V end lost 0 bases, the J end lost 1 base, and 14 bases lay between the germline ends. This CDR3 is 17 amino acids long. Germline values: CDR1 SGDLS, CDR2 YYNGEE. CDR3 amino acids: CASSVDGQMSSGNTIYF. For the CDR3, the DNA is TGTGCCAGCAGCGTAGATGGACAGATGTCGTCTGGAAACACCATATATTTT. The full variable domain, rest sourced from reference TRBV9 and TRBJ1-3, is DSGVTQTPKHLITATGQRVTLRCSPRSGDLSVYWYQQSLDQGLQFLIQYYNGEERAKGNILERFSAQQFPDLHSELNLSSLELGDSALYFCASSVDGQMSSGNTIYFGEGSWLTVV.

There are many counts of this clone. The CDR3 sequence is CASSLGPRETQYF. CDR3 DNA sequence: TGTGCCAGCAGCTTGGGACCGAGGGAGACCCAGTACTTC. This sequence joins TRBV5-4 and TRBJ2-5, with D unresolved. V lost 0 bases, J lost 5 bases, and 8 bases lay in between. The germline CDR1 and CDR2 sequences are SGHNT and YYREEE (reference sequence). CDR3 length: 13 residues.

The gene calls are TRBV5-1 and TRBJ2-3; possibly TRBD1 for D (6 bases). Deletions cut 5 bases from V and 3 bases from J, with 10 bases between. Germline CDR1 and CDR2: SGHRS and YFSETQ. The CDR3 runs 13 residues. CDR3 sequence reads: CASREQGTDTQYF. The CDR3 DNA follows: TGCGCCAGCAGGGAACAGGGAACAGATACGCAGTATTTT.